This T cell receptor (beta chain) is from a study of blood T cell repertoires in COVID-19. Sequencing was performed with immunoSEQ multiplex PCR; in TCRdb, only in-frame clones are kept and a portion is missing. The sample shows roughly 140,000 clones, about four fifths of them seen only once. The TCR originated in a man between 65 and 85 years old with acute or convalescent COVID-19. The material sequenced was peripheral blood.

The CDR3: CASSLDPTGSYEQYF. CDR3 coding DNA: TGCGCCAGCAGCTTGGACCCGACAGGCTCCTACGAGCAGTACTTC. The rearrangement joins TRBV5-1 to TRBJ2-7; weak D call: TRBD1 (6 bases). CDR1 SGHRS and CDR2 YFSETQ come from the germline V gene. V lost 0 bases and J lost 0, with 10 bases in between. The CDR3 consists of 15 residues.